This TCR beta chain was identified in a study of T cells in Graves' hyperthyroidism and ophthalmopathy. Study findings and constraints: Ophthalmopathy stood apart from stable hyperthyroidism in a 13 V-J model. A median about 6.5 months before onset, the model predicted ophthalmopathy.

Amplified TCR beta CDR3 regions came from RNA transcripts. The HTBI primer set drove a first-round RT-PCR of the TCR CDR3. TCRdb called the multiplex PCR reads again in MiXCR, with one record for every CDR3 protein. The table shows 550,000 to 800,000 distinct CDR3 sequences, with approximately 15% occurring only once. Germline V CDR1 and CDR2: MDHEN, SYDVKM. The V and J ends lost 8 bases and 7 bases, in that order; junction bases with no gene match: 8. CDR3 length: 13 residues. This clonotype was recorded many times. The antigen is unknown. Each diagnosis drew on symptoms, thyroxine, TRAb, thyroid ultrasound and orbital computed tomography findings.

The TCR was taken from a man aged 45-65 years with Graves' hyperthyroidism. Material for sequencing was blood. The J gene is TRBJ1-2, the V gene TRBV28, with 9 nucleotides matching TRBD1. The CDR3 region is CASEPGQGSGYTF. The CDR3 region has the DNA TGTGCCAGCGAACCGGGACAGGGATCTGGCTACACCTTC.